These 29 T cell receptor beta chains came from one sample sequenced in a study of T cell clonality in common variable immunodeficiency. Notes on the study in general: Fewer deletions and N-nucleotide insertions were reportedly seen in common variable immunodeficiency TCR beta sequences.

Clones were sequenced by immunoSEQ multiplex PCR, and TCRdb holds only the in-frame ones, with some missing. The record shows 30,000 to 35,000 clones for this sample, with no singletons present. For these TCRs, the target antigens are not known. The specimen sequenced was peripheral blood mononuclear cells. The receptors shown here come from a human donor with common variable immunodeficiency.

This clone was recorded many times. The CDR3 end lies 3 residues beyond the end of the read and is filled in from the germline J gene. V and J are TRBV7-3 and TRBJ1-2, with 7 bases fitting TRBD1. The germline CDR1 and CDR2 sequences are SGHTA and FQGTGA. This CDR3 spans 12 amino acids. The covered CDR3 bases are TGTGCCAGCAGCTTACAACAGGGGAGC. Translating it yields CASSLQQGS. The full CDR3 sequence reads CASSLQQGSYTF.

This clone was counted a few times. The CDR3 extends 3 residues past the end of the read, so its final part is completed from the germline J gene. The chain joins TRBV5-5 to TRBJ2-7, with D perhaps TRBD1 (6 bases). The V end lost 5 bases, the J end lost 5 bases, and 20 bases lay between the germline ends. Germline loops: CDR1 SGHKS, CDR2 YYEKEE (reference sequence). The CDR3 totals 15 residues. CDR3 DNA (partial): TGTGCCAGCAGAATAACAGGGCTCCTGAGGGACGAG. Translated: CASRITGLLRDE. The complete CDR3 reads CASRITGLLRDEQYF. The full variable domain, its missing parts supplied by reference TRBV5-5 and TRBJ2-7, is DAGVTQSPTHLIKTRGQQVTLRCSPISGHKSVSWYQQVLGQGPQFIFQYYEKEERGRGNFPDRFSARQFPNYSSELNVNALLLGDSALYLCASRITGLLRDEQYFGPGTRLTVT.

Comment on this clone: Coverage ceases 3 residues before the CDR3 finishes, and the germline J gene fills in the end. The V gene is TRBV19, the J gene TRBJ2-1; 7 nucleotides align to TRBD1. After removal of 3 bases from V and 0 bases from J, the junction contained 5 bases not matched to a gene. Per germline, CDR1 LNHDA and CDR2 SQIVND (reference sequence). The CDR3 consists of 16 residues. CDR3 residues: CASSIEGTASYNEQFF. The part of the CDR3 DNA that was read is TGTGCCAGTAGTATTGAAGGGACAGCCTCCTACAATGAG.

This clone was observed a handful of times. The CDR3 end lies 3 residues beyond the end of the read and is filled in from the germline J gene. The V call is TRBV19, the J call TRBJ2-3; 9 bases line up with TRBD2. CDR3 length: 16 residues. CDR1 is LNHDA and CDR2 is SQIVND in the germline V gene (reference sequence). V gave up 6 bases and J gave up 2 bases; unmatched junction bases: 9. The CDR3 sequence is CASRGLTSGYTDTQYF. The CDR3 DNA, read in part, is TGTGCCAGTAGAGGGTTGACTAGCGGATACACAGATACG.

With respect to this clone: The read halts 3 residues ahead of the CDR3 end, with the missing end drawn from the germline J gene. The genes are TRBV2 and TRBJ1-1; D unresolved. The CDR3 covers 12 residues. Germline values: CDR1 SNHLY, CDR2 FYNNEI. Trimming removed 6 bases at V and 0 bases at J, with 5 bases between. CDR3 bases read: TGTGCCAGCAGGCGTCTGAACACTGAA. Its translation: CASRRLNTE. The whole CDR3 region reads CASRRLNTEAFF.

In this sample, this clone turned up many times. The read stops 3 residues short of the end of the CDR3; the missing end is completed from the germline J gene. V and J are TRBV9 and TRBJ2-5, with 14 bases that match TRBD2. The ends lost 4 bases at V and 5 bases at J; junction bases unmatched: 4. Per germline, CDR1 SGDLS and CDR2 YYNGEE. CDR3 size: 15 residues. The sequenced part of the CDR3 DNA is TGTGCCAGCAGCAAGGGACTAGCGGGAGCGGAGACC. It specifies CASSKGLAGAET. The whole CDR3 protein reads CASSKGLAGAETQYF. Variable domain in full (rest from reference TRBV9 and TRBJ2-5): DSGVTQTPKHLITATGQRVTLRCSPRSGDLSVYWYQQSLDQGLQFLIQYYNGEERAKGNILERFSAQQFPDLHSELNLSSLELGDSALYFCASSKGLAGAETQYFGPGTRLLVL.

This clone turned up a few times. The read ends 3 residues shy of where the CDR3 ends; the end is completed using the germline J gene. The gene calls are TRBV11-1 and TRBJ2-3; 7 bases agree with TRBD2. CDR1 and CDR2 (germline): SGHAT, FQDESV (reference sequence). This CDR3 spans 14 amino acids. V shed 2 bases, J shed 6 bases, and the junction held 5 bases outside the gene matches. The part of the CDR3 DNA that was read is TGTGCCAGCAGCTTACCTAGCGGCCTCGATACG. Encoded protein: CASSLPSGLDT. The whole CDR3 region reads CASSLPSGLDTQYF.

By share, this clone counts as medium-sized (0.01 to 0.1%). The read halts 3 residues ahead of the CDR3 end, with the missing end drawn from the germline J gene. The chain combines TRBV30 with TRBJ2-1; the match to TRBD2 covers 8 bases. This CDR3 is 15 amino acids long. Germline V lookup: CDR1 GTSNPN, CDR2 SVGIG (reference sequence). V dropped 3 bases and J dropped 2; count of bases not matched to a gene: 6. This CDR3 is CAWRISSGPYNEQFF. The sequenced CDR3 bases are TGTGCCTGGAGGATCTCTAGCGGGCCCTACAATGAG.

This clone appeared a few times. The read halts 3 residues ahead of the CDR3 end, with the missing end drawn from the germline J gene. The gene calls are TRBV5-1 and TRBJ1-4; TRBD1 agrees at 7 bases. Germline V gives CDR1 SGHRS, CDR2 YFSETQ. This CDR3 is built from 13 residues. The junction had 3 bases not matched to a gene; V was cut back by 5 bases and J by 5 bases. CDR3 bases read: TGCGCCAGCAGAGAGGACAGGAATGAAAAA. It yields the protein CASREDRNEK. The whole CDR3 reads CASREDRNEKLFF. The variable domain in full, completed from reference TRBV5-1 and TRBJ1-4, reads KAGVTQTPRYLIKTRGQQVTLSCSPISGHRSVSWYQQTPGQGLQFLFEYFSETQRNKGNFPGRFSGRQFSNSRSEMNVSTLELGDSALYLCASREDRNEKLFFGSGTQLSVL.

This clone has ten or more counts. The read stops 3 residues short of the end of the CDR3; the missing end is completed from the germline J gene. This chain joins TRBV5-1 and TRBJ1-6; a possible D gene is TRBD1 (5 bases). CDR3 length: 15 residues. Germline loops: CDR1 SGHRS, CDR2 YFSETQ. V gave up 3 bases and J gave up 7 bases, with 14 bases separating them. CDR3 amino acids: CASSSDAQANSPLHF. Incomplete CDR3 DNA: TGCGCCAGCAGCTCGGACGCACAGGCGAATTCACCC.

This clone was seen at least ten times. The DNA ends 3 residues before the CDR3 does, and the rest of the CDR3 is filled in from the germline J gene. The V and J genes are TRBV20-1 and TRBJ2-4, with 9 positions matching TRBD2. This CDR3 spans 14 amino acids. Losses at the gene ends were 2 bases for V and 9 bases for J; bases not matched to a gene: 8. Looked up from germline, CDR1 is DFQATT and CDR2 is SNEGSKA (reference sequence). This CDR3 reads CSARILAGAPIQYF. The sequenced part of the CDR3 DNA is TGCAGTGCTAGAATTTTAGCGGGAGCCCCCATT.

About this clone itself: The observed sequence ends 3 residues before the CDR3 terminus, with the missing tail filled in from the germline J gene. The chain carries TRBV7-2 and TRBJ2-5; D remains ambiguous. With 0 bases removed from V and 2 bases from J, the gap between germline ends came to 7 bases. Germline V CDR1 and CDR2: SGHTA, FQGNSA. The CDR3 totals 14 residues. The part of the CDR3 DNA that was read is TGTGCCAGCAGCTTAGCGGCAGTACAAGAGACC. As protein: CASSLAAVQET. The CDR3, in full, reads CASSLAAVQETQYF. The full variable domain, its missing parts supplied by reference TRBV7-2 and TRBJ2-5, is GAGVSQSPSNKVTEKGKDVELRCDPISGHTALYWYRQSLGQGLEFLIYFQGNSAPDKSGLPSDRFSAERTGGSVSTLTIQRTQQEDSAVYLCASSLAAVQETQYFGPGTRLLVL.

This clone showed up many times. Read coverage stops 3 residues before the CDR3 terminus; the germline J gene supplies the remainder. This rearrangement joins TRBV18 to TRBJ2-3; tentatively, D is TRBD2 (5 bases). Germline V CDR1 and CDR2: KGHSH, LQKENI. The CDR3 runs to 15 residues. V lost 0 bases and J lost 3, with 10 bases in between. CDR3 DNA, as far as it was read: TGTGCCAGCTCACCACCGGACTCCGGGACAGATACG. Residues: CASSPPDSGTDT. The CDR3 in its entirety is CASSPPDSGTDTQYF.

This clone was seen more than once but under ten times. The sequenced fragment ends 3 residues before the CDR3 boundary, so the rest is inferred from the germline J gene. V is TRBV11-3 and J is TRBJ2-5; 10 nucleotides line up with TRBD2. The J segment lost 4 bases and the V segment lost 4 bases, leaving 6 bases of the junction unmatched. This CDR3 has 15 amino acids. CDR1 and CDR2 (germline): SGHNT, YENEEA. CDR3 residues: CASSSIAGGRETQYF. CDR3 DNA, as far as it was read: TGTGCCAGCAGCTCCATAGCGGGAGGAAGAGAGACC.

This clone was seen ten or more times. The CDR3 end falls 3 residues outside the read, so it is completed with the germline J gene. V usage is TRBV19 and J usage is TRBJ2-1; 9 bases are shared with TRBD1. The CDR3 has 14 amino acids. After removal of 7 bases from V and 8 bases from J, the junction contained 9 bases not matched to a gene. Per germline, CDR1 LNHDA and CDR2 SQIVND (reference sequence). The DNA read from the CDR3 is TGTGCCAGTACCCGGACAGGGGATGGGGATGAG. This gives the protein CASTRTGDGDE. The full CDR3 is CASTRTGDGDEQFF.

This clone was counted between two and nine times. The read falls 3 residues short of the CDR3 end, and the missing part is taken from the germline J gene. V is TRBV7-9 and J is TRBJ2-7, with TRBD2 matching over 11 bases. V dropped 8 bases and J dropped 4; count of bases not matched to a gene: 7. Germline CDR1 SEHNR, CDR2 FQNEAQ (reference sequence). This CDR3 region has 14 residues. The CDR3 here is CASGGGLAAYEQYF. CDR3 bases read: TGTGCCAGCGGGGGGGGACTAGCGGCTTACGAG.

Points on this clone: The read ends 3 residues early relative to the CDR3; the germline J gene fills the gap. The J gene is TRBJ2-1, the V gene TRBV7-6; 11 bases are shared with TRBD1. With V trimmed by 5 bases and J by 4 bases, 7 bases remained unmatched. Germline assignment: CDR1 SGHVS and CDR2 FNYEAQ. The CDR3 is made up of 16 amino acids. CDR3 loop: CASSPEDRGLYNEQFF. Incomplete CDR3 DNA: TGTGCCAGCAGCCCGGAGGACAGGGGGCTGTACAATGAG.

With regard to this clone: With the read ending 3 residues before the CDR3 end, the germline J gene is used to fill in that end. The chain employs TRBV7-2 and TRBJ1-4, with D maybe TRBD1 (6 bases). From germline, CDR1 is SGHTA and CDR2 FQGNSA. The CDR3 consists of 15 residues. Trimming left V 5 bases short and J 7 bases short, with 17 bases between. CDR3 region: CASSPKTGTSEKLFF. The sequenced CDR3 bases are TGTGCCAGCAGCCCGAAGACAGGAACGAGTGAAAAA.

A word on this clone: The read gets to within 3 residues of the CDR3 end, and the germline J gene fills in the rest. This chain links TRBV2 with TRBJ2-1, with 8 positions matching TRBD2. The junction had 5 bases not matched to a gene; V was cut back by 3 bases and J by 4 bases. Germline assignment: CDR1 SNHLY and CDR2 FYNNEI. The CDR3 length is 15 residues. The CDR3 sequence is CASSEASGSYNEQFF. The part of the CDR3 DNA that was read is TGTGCCAGCAGTGAGGCTAGCGGGTCTTACAATGAG.

This clone was counted at least ten times. The junction differs from germline at one of its ends, possibly a read error. The read is 3 residues too short to cover the CDR3 end, so that end is filled in from the germline J gene. The V gene is TRBV4-2, the J gene TRBJ2-2; 14 bases are shared with TRBD2. The CDR3 has 17 residues. Germline loops: CDR1 LGHNA, CDR2 YNFKEQ. The CDR3 here is CASSRLAGGTNTGELFF. The sequenced CDR3 bases are TGCGCCAGCAGCCGACTAGCGGGAGGGACGAACACCGGGGAG.

This clone was picked up a small number of times. The CDR3 end is not reached by the read, which stops 3 residues before it; the germline J gene fills it in. J is TRBJ2-5 and V is TRBV5-1; 8 positions agree with TRBD1. Germline V gene sequence: CDR1 SGHRS, CDR2 YFSETQ. Trimming took 3 bases from V and 3 from J; bases not matched to a gene: 7. This CDR3 comprises 15 residues. CDR3 bases read: TGCGCCAGCAGCTCCAGGACAGGGAGAGAAGAGACC. Translation gives CASSSRTGREET. The full CDR3 is CASSSRTGREETQYF. The whole variable domain, remainder taken from reference TRBV5-1 and TRBJ2-5, is KAGVTQTPRYLIKTRGQQVTLSCSPISGHRSVSWYQQTPGQGLQFLFEYFSETQRNKGNFPGRFSGRQFSNSRSEMNVSTLELGDSALYLCASSSRTGREETQYFGPGTRLLVL.

This clone was detected only a few times. The sequenced fragment ends 3 residues before the CDR3 boundary, so the rest is inferred from the germline J gene. The chain carries TRBV19 and TRBJ2-3; tentative D call: TRBD2 (6 bases). Germline CDR1 LNHDA, CDR2 SQIVND (reference sequence). V lost 1 base and J lost 0, with 20 bases in between. CDR3 length: 19 amino acids. The CDR3 DNA, read in part, is TGTGCCAGTAGTATAGGGAGGAGGGCAGCCCTTTCTAGCACAGATACG. This gives the protein CASSIGRRAALSSTDT. The CDR3, in full, reads CASSIGRRAALSSTDTQYF.

In its sample, this clone was seen a few times. The observed sequence ends 3 residues before the CDR3 terminus, with the missing tail filled in from the germline J gene. V is TRBV7-8 and J is TRBJ2-7; 10 bases fit TRBD2. Germline CDR1 reads SGHVS; CDR2 reads FQNEAQ. The CDR3 is made up of 15 amino acids. The V and J ends lost 4 bases and 5 bases, in that order; junction bases with no gene match: 8. Incomplete CDR3 DNA: TGTGCCAGCAGCTCGTCCGGGACTAGCGTCGACGAG. The encoded protein is CASSSSGTSVDE. The entire CDR3 reads CASSSSGTSVDEQYF.

This clone showed up many times. The read comes to an end 3 residues before the CDR3 does, leaving the germline J gene to fill in the end. This chain uses TRBV5-1 with TRBJ2-3, with D possibly matching TRBD1 (6 bases). This CDR3 region has 15 residues. V was cut by 2 bases and J by 1 base, with 11 bases left in between. CDR1 and CDR2 (germline): SGHRS, YFSETQ. The CDR3 bases that were read are TGCGCCAGCAGCTTACAGGGTAGCGGCACAGATACG. It yields the protein CASSLQGSGTDT. The complete CDR3 protein is CASSLQGSGTDTQYF.

This clone was observed a handful of times. The CDR3 is cut off 3 residues early in the read; its end comes from the germline J gene. V and J are TRBV11-1 and TRBJ1-1; tentative D call: TRBD1 (5 bases). V shed 6 bases and J shed 4 bases, with 18 bases lying between them. Germline V gives CDR1 SGHAT, CDR2 FQDESV (reference sequence). This CDR3 region has 15 residues. The CDR3 bases that were read are TGTGCCAGCAGTTCGCAGGGAAGGGTTTCCACTGAA. Residues: CASSSQGRVSTE. Given in full, the CDR3 is CASSSQGRVSTEAFF.

This clone was detected a few times. The read terminates 3 residues ahead of where the CDR3 ends, so the germline J gene completes it. The chain joins TRBV7-3 to TRBJ1-1; 8 positions agree with TRBD1. The germline V gene encodes CDR1 SGHTA and CDR2 FQGTGA. V lost 5 bases to trimming and J lost 5 bases; unmatched junction nucleotides: 4. The CDR3 is 13 amino acids. Here the CDR3 reads CASSPTGGTEAFF. The part of the CDR3 DNA that was read is TGTGCCAGCAGCCCTACAGGGGGAACTGAA.

A note on this clone: The read halts 3 residues ahead of the CDR3 end, with the missing end drawn from the germline J gene. The chain recombines TRBV19 with TRBJ2-7, with D perhaps being TRBD1 or TRBD2 (5 bases each). CDR3 length: 12 amino acids. Looked up from germline, CDR1 is LNHDA and CDR2 is SQIVND (reference sequence). V lost 9 bases to trimming and J lost 6 bases, with 15 bases between them. The part of the CDR3 DNA that was read is TGTGCCAGCAGCCGGGATCAGGGCGAG. It codes for CASSRDQGE. The whole CDR3 protein reads CASSRDQGEQYF.

This clone was found a few times. The read falls 3 residues short of the CDR3 end, and the missing part is taken from the germline J gene. V usage is TRBV6-2 or TRBV6-3 and J usage is TRBJ2-2; 12 bases agree with TRBD2. Per the germline V gene, CDR1 is MNHEY and CDR2 is SVGEGT. CDR3 size: 15 residues. After removal of 2 bases from V and 6 bases from J, the junction contained 1 base not matched to a gene. CDR3: CASSYPSGRAGELFF. CDR3 DNA, as far as it was read: TGTGCCAGCAGTTACCCTAGCGGGAGGGCCGGGGAG.

This clone qualifies as medium-sized. The read gets to within 3 residues of the CDR3 end, and the germline J gene fills in the rest. The J gene is TRBJ2-2, the V gene TRBV2; 7 nucleotides align to TRBD1. The CDR3 sequence is 15 residues long. Germline V gene sequence: CDR1 SNHLY, CDR2 FYNNEI. V dropped 3 bases and J dropped 4; count of bases not matched to a gene: 5. The CDR3 protein is CASSDDRVPTGELFF. The covered CDR3 bases are TGTGCCAGCAGTGATGACAGGGTTCCCACCGGGGAG.